These T cell receptor beta chains were read from a single sample in a study of blood T cell repertoires in COVID-19. Libraries were prepared by immunoSEQ multiplex PCR; TCRdb keeps only in-frame clonotypes and omits some of them. The profile shows 150,000 or so clones, over 60% of them singletons. Source material: peripheral blood. The source is a woman aged 50 to 60 with active or convalescent COVID-19. The CDR3 runs from the conserved cysteine through the conserved F or W. The order of the fields is clone size, V gene, J gene, CDR3 length, D gene, CDR3 DNA, CDR3 protein. A D gene is named only where the DNA matches it firmly. The size of a clone is reported for some rows only, either as once, few or many, or as a class for expanded clones.

size: -; V: TRBV19; J: TRBJ1-5; length: 16; D: TRBD1; DNA: TGTGCCAGTAGTAACCCGACAGGGGGAATCAATCAGCCCCAGCATTTT; CDR3: CASSNPTGGINQPQHF
size: -; V: TRBV5-1; J: TRBJ1-3; length: 17; D: -; DNA: TGCGCCAGCAGCTTGGAGGGGACTGTCCACTCTGGAAACACCATATATTTT; CDR3: CASSLEGTVHSGNTIYF
size: -; V: TRBV30; J: TRBJ1-5; length: 14; D: -; DNA: TGTGCCTGGGCTTGGCAGGGTGGCAATCAGCCCCAGCATTTT; CDR3: CAWAWQGGNQPQHF
size: once; V: TRBV29-1; J: TRBJ1-4; length: 13; D: TRBD1; DNA: TGCAGCGTTGCCGGGACAGGGAATGAAAAACTGTTTTTT; CDR3: CSVAGTGNEKLFF
size: -; V: TRBV11-3; J: TRBJ2-7; length: 13; D: -; DNA: TGTGCCAGCAGCTTAGAGGACAGCTACGAGCAGTACTTC; CDR3: CASSLEDSYEQYF
size: -; V: TRBV29-1; J: TRBJ1-2; length: 12; D: -; DNA: TGCAGCGTTGAGAGACCGGGGTATGGCTACACCTTC; CDR3: CSVERPGYGYTF
size: -; V: TRBV5-5; J: TRBJ2-2; length: 13; D: -; DNA: TGTGCCAGCAGCTTTATAGACACCGGGGAGCTGTTTTTT; CDR3: CASSFIDTGELFF
size: -; V: TRBV5-1; J: TRBJ2-5; length: 15; D: TRBD2; DNA: TGCGCCAGCAGCCGACTAGCGGGGGGCCAAGAGACCCAGTACTTC; CDR3: CASSRLAGGQETQYF
size: -; V: TRBV11-2; J: TRBJ1-1; length: 18; D: TRBD1; DNA: TGTGCCAGCAGCTCGAGCCTTTCCTATGGGACAGCCCAAACTGAAGCTTTCTTT; CDR3: CASSSSLSYGTAQTEAFF
size: once; V: TRBV5-6; J: TRBJ1-2; length: 12; D: -; DNA: TGTGCCAGCAGCTTGGCCTCCGGGGGCTACACCTTC; CDR3: CASSLASGGYTF
size: -; V: TRBV30; J: TRBJ1-2; length: 14; D: TRBD1; DNA: TGTGCCTGGAGCCCGACAGGGGGCGCATATGGCTACACCTTC; CDR3: CAWSPTGGAYGYTF
size: few; V: TRBV5-6; J: TRBJ1-4; length: 15; D: -; DNA: TGTGCCAGCAGCTTGCCAGGGACAACTAATGAAAAACTGTTTTTT; CDR3: CASSLPGTTNEKLFF
size: -; V: TRBV5-1; J: TRBJ2-3; length: 18; D: TRBD1; DNA: TGCGCCAGCAGCAGGACAGGGGGCCAGGTCCGAAGCACAGATACGCAGTATTTT; CDR3: CASSRTGGQVRSTDTQYF
size: -; V: TRBV28; J: TRBJ2-7; length: 15; D: -; DNA: TGTGCCAGCAGTTTCGGTGGGGGGAAGTCCTACGAGCAGTACTTC; CDR3: CASSFGGGKSYEQYF
size: -; V: TRBV5-1; J: TRBJ1-1; length: 15; D: TRBD1; DNA: TGCGCCAGCAGCTCAACAGGGGTAGAGAACACTGAAGCTTTCTTT; CDR3: CASSSTGVENTEAFF
size: once; V: TRBV7-2; J: TRBJ2-7; length: 15; D: TRBD1; DNA: TGTGCCAGCAGCATACGACAGGGGAGCTGGGACGAGCAGTACTTC; CDR3: CASSIRQGSWDEQYF
size: -; V: TRBV15; J: TRBJ1-4; length: 16; D: -; DNA: TGTGCCACCAGCCCTCGAAGGACACTTGGTAATGAAAAACTGTTTTTT; CDR3: CATSPRRTLGNEKLFF
size: -; V: TRBV6-5; J: TRBJ1-2; length: 15; D: -; DNA: TGTGCCAGCAGCTCAATCCGCGGAGGGGACTATGGCTACACCTTC; CDR3: CASSSIRGGDYGYTF
size: once; V: TRBV10-3; J: TRBJ2-1; length: 15; D: TRBD1; DNA: TGTGCCATCAGTGAGTCGGGACAGGGTGTTGGTGAGCAGTTCTTC; CDR3: CAISESGQGVGEQFF
size: -; V: TRBV19; J: TRBJ1-6; length: 15; D: TRBD1; DNA: TGTGCCAGTAGTACTCGACAGGGGATTAATTCACCCCTCCACTTT; CDR3: CASSTRQGINSPLHF
size: -; V: TRBV28; J: TRBJ2-7; length: 13; D: TRBD2; DNA: TGTGCCAGCAGTCACGGGAGGGCCGGCGAGCAGTACTTC; CDR3: CASSHGRAGEQYF
size: -; V: TRBV2; J: TRBJ1-4; length: 14; D: TRBD1; DNA: TGTGCCAGCAGTGACCAGGGGGCCGACGAAAAACTGTTTTTT; CDR3: CASSDQGADEKLFF
size: -; V: TRBV28; J: TRBJ1-5; length: 13; D: -; DNA: TGTGCCAGCAGTTTATATTTGGAGGGCCTTAAGCATTTT; CDR3: CASSLYLEGLKHF
size: few; V: TRBV19; J: TRBJ1-5; length: 16; D: -; DNA: TGTGCCAGTAGTATGCGGCAGGGAGGTGGCAATCAGCCCCAGCATTTT; CDR3: CASSMRQGGGNQPQHF
size: -; V: TRBV6-5; J: TRBJ1-2; length: 16; D: TRBD1; DNA: TGTGCCAGCAGTTACTCCCCCGCCGGGACAGGGATTGGCTACACCTTC; CDR3: CASSYSPAGTGIGYTF
size: -; V: TRBV7-2; J: TRBJ2-7; length: 14; D: TRBD1; DNA: TGTGCCAGCAGCTTAGGGACAGGGCGGTACGAGCAGTACTTC; CDR3: CASSLGTGRYEQYF
size: -; V: TRBV2; J: TRBJ2-3; length: 14; D: TRBD1; DNA: TGTGCCAGCAGAGGGACAGGGGAATTTGATACGCAGTATTTT; CDR3: CASRGTGEFDTQYF
size: -; V: TRBV4-2; J: TRBJ1-4; length: 15; D: -; DNA: TGTGCCAGCAGCCAACAAACAGGTTTCCGGGAAAAACTGTTTTTT; CDR3: CASSQQTGFREKLFF
size: -; V: TRBV2; J: TRBJ1-1; length: 13; D: -; DNA: TGTGCCAGCAGAGCCGACAGGAACACTGAAGCTTTCTTT; CDR3: CASRADRNTEAFF
size: -; V: TRBV28; J: TRBJ1-2; length: 20; D: TRBD1; DNA: TGTGCCAGCAGTTCCATATATATAGGGGGCCGGGACACCTTTAACTATGGCTACACCTTC; CDR3: CASSSIYIGGRDTFNYGYTF
size: -; V: TRBV15; J: TRBJ1-5; length: 15; D: -; DNA: TGTGCCACCAGCAGAGATGCCCCGGGGGTGGGGCCCCAGCATTTT; CDR3: CATSRDAPGVGPQHF
size: -; V: TRBV6-4; J: TRBJ2-3; length: 16; D: TRBD2; DNA: TGTGCCAGCAGTGAACTAGCGGGGGGCGGCACAGATACGCAGTATTTT; CDR3: CASSELAGGGTDTQYF
size: -; V: TRBV5-6; J: TRBJ2-3; length: 16; D: -; DNA: TGTGCCAGCAGCTTGGGGGCAGTACGACCGAGAGATACGCAGTATTTT; CDR3: CASSLGAVRPRDTQYF